This TCR beta chain was captured by sequencing in a study of identifying expanded T cells in peripheral blood. Study results and caveats: Over approximately two and four weeks, about 16.4 and 19 clones changed, versus around 1.3 between replicates.

Assay used: immunoSEQ multiplex PCR; TCRdb lists only in-frame clones, some missing. The sample yields 90,000 to 110,000 clones, less than 90% seen once. Collection occurred without any documented infections or immune events in donors. As to this clone: Its antigen is currently unknown.

CDR1 is SGHNT and CDR2 is YYREEE in the germline V gene (reference sequence). The ends were cut back, 1 base at V and 7 bases at J, with 17 bases in the middle. This CDR3 has 16 amino acids. The specimen sequenced was blood. The rearrangement links TRBV5-4 to TRBJ1-4, with D perhaps matching TRBD1 (5 bases). The sequence derives from a person aged 18-70 years in good health. The CDR3: CASSLTTGARSEKLFF. CDR3 nucleotide sequence: TGTGCCAGCAGCTTGACCACAGGTGCGAGGAGTGAAAAACTGTTTTTT.